A single sample is the source of the 6 T cell receptor beta chains below, sequenced in a study of CD8 T cells in ankylosing spondylitis. MiXCR, applied by TCRdb to the 5' RACE reads, yields one record per CDR3 protein. This sample yields about 140,000 distinct CDR3 sequences, of which about an eighth are seen a single time; less than 5% belongs to the top ten. What was sequenced was blood, either unsorted or a sorted T cell fraction (not recorded which). These receptors originate from a female donor with ankylosing spondylitis or in good health (not recorded which).

The table lists this clonotype with many counts. This rearrangement joins TRBV6-1 to TRBJ2-7, with 11 bases that match TRBD2. The germline CDR1 and CDR2 sequences are MNHNS and SASEGT. This CDR3 has 14 amino acids. The J segment lost 4 bases and the V segment lost 6 bases, leaving 5 bases of the junction unmatched. CDR3 sequence (DNA): TGTGCCAGCAGGAAGACTAGCGGGGTTTACGAGCAGTACTTC. Encoded protein: CASRKTSGVYEQYF.

This clonotype was observed at least ten times. This sequence joins TRBV5-1 and TRBJ2-2; no clear D gene. The CDR3 covers 13 residues. Germline CDR1 reads SGHRS; CDR2 reads YFSETQ. The V gene lost 4 bases and the J gene lost 4 bases, with 8 bases spanning the gap. CDR3 nucleotide sequence: TGCGCCAGCAGCCTGGACGGCACCGGGGAGCTGTTTTTT. Encoded protein: CASSLDGTGELFF.

This clonotype was recorded many times. The chain combines TRBV5-1 with TRBJ2-3, with 7 positions matching TRBD2. This CDR3 is 15 amino acids long. After removal of 1 base from V and 0 bases from J, the junction contained 2 bases not matched to a gene. Germline loops: CDR1 SGHRS, CDR2 YFSETQ. The CDR3 DNA sequence: TGCGCCAGCAGCTTGAATAGCGGGAGCACAGATACGCAGTATTTT. Amino acid sequence: CASSLNSGSTDTQYF.

This clonotype was observed at least ten times. V and J are TRBV14 and TRBJ2-3; no clear D gene. V lost 1 base and J 2 bases, leaving 10 bases between the germline ends. The CDR3 extends over 15 amino acids. The germline CDR1 and CDR2 sequences are SGHDN and FVKESK. CDR3 amino acids: CASSQGGTATDTQYF. CDR3 nucleotides: TGTGCCAGCAGCCAAGGCGGCACAGCCACAGATACGCAGTATTTT.

This clonotype came up many times. Here the CDR3 reads CASRDSSNEKLFF. CDR3 DNA sequence: TGTGCCAGCCGGGACAGCTCTAATGAAAAACTGTTTTTT. The V gene is TRBV2, the J gene TRBJ1-4; 7 bases fit TRBD1. The J segment lost 3 bases and the V segment lost 8 bases, leaving 3 bases of the junction unmatched. Germline V gene data show CDR1 as SNHLY and CDR2 as FYNNEI. The CDR3 runs 13 residues.

The rearrangement uses TRBV6-5 and TRBJ1-5; D not certain. CDR3 length: 15 residues. Germline lookup yields CDR1 MNHEY and CDR2 SVGAGI. V was pared by 5 bases and J by 0 bases, with 11 bases between. CDR3 sequence reads: CASSPQSFSNQPQHF. The CDR3 region has the DNA TGTGCCAGCAGTCCACAAAGCTTTAGCAATCAGCCCCAGCATTTT.